One and the same sample provided the 18 T cell receptor beta chains below, sequenced in a study of Graves' ophthalmopathy and Graves' hyperthyroidism. Amplification of the TCR beta CDR3 regions used RNA transcripts (as template). The workflow started with a first-round RT-PCR run with HTBI primers and then moved on to a second-round multiplex PCR. TCRdb reprocessed the multiplex PCR reads with MiXCR, giving one entry per CDR3 protein. This table has 57,000 or so distinct CDR3 sequences, 45% to 55% appearing once. Sequenced material: peripheral blood. The receptor set was obtained from an adult woman with Graves' ophthalmopathy.

The chain employs TRBV20-1 and TRBJ2-2; TRBD1 matches 8 bases. CDR1 DFQATT and CDR2 SNEGSKA come from the germline V gene (reference sequence). V lost 6 bases and J lost 8; bases outside the gene matches: 8. The CDR3 has 13 amino acids. CDR3 sequence: CSANQGAAGELFF. The CDR3 nucleotides read TGCAGTGCAAATCAGGGGGCGGCTGGGGAGCTGTTTTTT.

The chain has TRBV7-3 and TRBJ2-2; 8 nucleotides line up with TRBD2. With V trimmed by 2 bases and J by 11 bases, 7 bases remained unmatched. The CDR3 contains 14 residues. Germline V lookup: CDR1 SGHTA, CDR2 FQGTGA. The CDR3 DNA reads TGTGCCAGCAGCTTAGAAGCGGGGGCGGATGAGCTGTTTTTT. Translating it yields CASSLEAGADELFF.

The rearrangement joins TRBV29-1 to TRBJ2-1; a weak D match, TRBD1 (5 bases). Trimming stripped 3 bases from V and 7 bases from J, with 16 bases between. The germline gives CDR1 SQVTM, CDR2 ANQGSEA. This CDR3 has 14 residues. The CDR3, as DNA: TGCAGCGTTGACGTTTGGGGCGCGAGGAATGAGCAGTTCTTC. This sequence encodes CSVDVWGARNEQFF.

As for this clonotype: This may stem from a read error, because a much larger clone lies one nucleotide away. A read error is likely, as this CDR3 ends without the conserved phenylalanine or tryptophan. The V call is TRBV3-1, the J call TRBJ2-1; TRBD2 aligns across 7 bases. V lost 1 base, J lost 2 bases, and 5 bases stayed unmatched. Germline CDR1 is LGHDT and CDR2 is YNNKEL (reference sequence). This CDR3 has 16 amino acids. The CDR3 spells CASSQVDSGPYNEQFL. In DNA, the CDR3 is TGTGCCAGCAGCCAAGTTGATAGCGGGCCCTACAATGAGCAGTTCCTC.

This clonotype is medium-sized. This chain links TRBV10-3 with TRBJ2-3; the D gene could be TRBD1 or TRBD2 (6 bases each). V lost 8 bases and J lost 6, with 15 bases in between. The length of the CDR3 is 13 residues. In germline, CDR1 is ENHRY, CDR2 SYGVKD. The CDR3 DNA sequence: TGTGCCATCGCTGAGGGGGGTCTGGATACGCAGTATTTT. Its translation: CAIAEGGLDTQYF.

There are a few counts of this clonotype. This chain links TRBV28 with TRBJ2-3, with D possibly TRBD1 on 5 matching bases. The germline CDR1 and CDR2 sequences are MDHEN and SYDVKM. The V end lost 5 bases, the J end lost 2 bases, and 14 bases lay between the germline ends. This CDR3 is 15 amino acids long. The chain's CDR3 is CASSNSRELTDTQYF. The CDR3 DNA is TGTGCCAGCAGTAATAGCAGGGAACTCACAGATACGCAGTATTTT.

This clonotype was found many times. The rearrangement links TRBV7-9 to TRBJ2-7; a weak D match, TRBD1 (6 bases). V was trimmed by 5 bases and J by 1 base, leaving 12 bases between them. CDR3 length equals 14 residues. Germline-derived CDR1 and CDR2 are SEHNR and FQNEAQ (reference sequence). The CDR3 here is CASSAQQGSYEQYF. CDR3 bases: TGTGCCAGCAGCGCACAACAGGGTTCCTACGAGCAGTACTTC.

This clonotype was seen many times. The chain combines TRBV19 with TRBJ2-4; D gene unclear. The CDR3 contains 15 residues. CDR1 and CDR2 (germline): LNHDA, SQIVND (reference sequence). V was trimmed by 4 bases and J by 2 bases, leaving 12 bases between them. CDR3 coding DNA: TGTGCCAGTAGTACACTATATTCTACCAAAAACATTCAGTACTTC. It is translated as CASSTLYSTKNIQYF.

The chain employs TRBV7-9 and TRBJ1-4; D perhaps matches TRBD1 (5 bases). The CDR3 is 13 residues long. Trimming removed 1 base from V and 7 bases from J, with 7 bases in between. Per the germline V gene, CDR1 is SEHNR and CDR2 is FQNEAQ (reference sequence). CDR3 in DNA: TGTGCCAGCAGCTTAGGGACAAGTGAAAAACTGTTTTTT. Its protein product is CASSLGTSEKLFF.

The chain links TRBV7-8 to TRBJ2-5; D possibly corresponds to TRBD2 (5 bases). The CDR3 spans 13 residues. Germline V lookup: CDR1 SGHVS, CDR2 FQNEAQ. Trimming removed 2 bases from V and 4 bases from J, with 8 bases in between. The CDR3 region is CASSLNRGETQYF. The CDR3 DNA sequence: TGTGCCAGCAGCTTAAATCGGGGAGAGACCCAGTACTTC.

This clonotype was recorded many times. The chain couples TRBV7-9 to TRBJ2-2; no firm D call. Between the trimmed V and J ends, which lost 1 base and 7 bases, there was a span of 7 bases. The CDR3 covers 13 residues. Germline V gene sequence: CDR1 SEHNR, CDR2 FQNEAQ (reference sequence). CDR3 in amino acids: CASSLDIGGELFF. CDR3 sequence (DNA): TGTGCCAGCAGCTTAGACATAGGCGGGGAGCTGTTTTTT.

There are many counts of this clonotype. The chain carries TRBV19 and TRBJ1-1, with TRBD1 matching 7 bases. V dropped 6 bases and J dropped 1; count of bases not matched to a gene: 17. This CDR3 is built from 18 residues. The germline gives CDR1 LNHDA, CDR2 SQIVND (reference sequence). CDR3 bases: TGTGCCAGTAGCCCGGGATTCGACAGGGAAAACTCGAACACTGAAGCTTTCTTT. It encodes CASSPGFDRENSNTEAFF.

There are many counts of this clonotype. The V and J genes are TRBV7-2 and TRBJ1-1; possibly TRBD1 for D (5 bases). The V end lost 5 bases, the J end lost 5 bases, and 12 bases lay between the germline ends. CDR3 length: 13 amino acids. CDR1 and CDR2 from the germline V gene are SGHTA and FQGNSA. The CDR3 region has the DNA TGTGCCAGCAGCCCACGGACACAAACTGAAGCTTTCTTT. Translated: CASSPRTQTEAFF.

This chain joins TRBV12-5 and TRBJ2-1; D uncertain. In germline, CDR1 is LGHNT, CDR2 FRNRAP. V lost 6 bases to trimming and J lost 5 bases, with 5 bases between them. This CDR3 contains 11 residues. CDR3 residues: CASGRDNEQFF. The CDR3 nucleotides are TGTGCTAGTGGCCGGGACAATGAGCAGTTCTTC.

This sequence joins TRBV7-3 and TRBJ2-1; 12 nucleotides match TRBD2. CDR3 length: 16 residues. V was clipped by 1 base and J by 5 bases; unmatched bases: 3. Germline CDR1 is SGHTA and CDR2 is FQGTGA. Here the CDR3 DNA reads TGTGCCAGCAGCTTAAATCTAGCGGGAGGGCACAATGAGCAGTTCTTC. It is translated as CASSLNLAGGHNEQFF.

The chain combines TRBV24-1 with TRBJ1-2; 7 bases line up with TRBD1. J lost 8 bases, V lost 5 bases, and 10 bases had no gene match. The CDR3 extends over 14 amino acids. In germline, CDR1 is KGHDR, CDR2 SFDVKD. The CDR3 loop reads CATSAPDRVVGYTF. In DNA, the CDR3 is TGTGCCACCAGTGCCCCCGACAGGGTGGTCGGCTACACCTTC.

Remarks on this clonotype: This may stem from a read error, because a much larger clone lies one nucleotide away. This likely comes from a read error, as the CDR3 has no conserved phenylalanine or tryptophan at its end. The chain links TRBV4-2 to TRBJ2-1; TRBD2 matches at 9 bases. This CDR3 has 16 amino acids. After removal of 1 base from V and 2 bases from J, the junction contained 3 bases not matched to a gene. Germline V CDR1 and CDR2: LGHNA, YNFKEQ. CDR3 amino acids: CASSQASGRTYNEQFL. The CDR3 DNA follows: TGTGCCAGCAGCCAAGCCAGCGGGAGGACCTACAATGAGCAGTTCCTC.

This clonotype was observed many times. The V call is TRBV7-2, the J call TRBJ2-3; possibly TRBD1 or TRBD2 for D (6 bases each). Trimming stripped 3 bases from V and 2 bases from J, with 9 bases between. Germline V gene lookup returns CDR1 SGHTA and CDR2 FQGNSA. The CDR3 has 14 amino acids. The CDR3: CASSFGGHTDTQYF. The CDR3 region has the DNA TGTGCCAGCAGCTTTGGGGGGCACACAGATACGCAGTATTTT.